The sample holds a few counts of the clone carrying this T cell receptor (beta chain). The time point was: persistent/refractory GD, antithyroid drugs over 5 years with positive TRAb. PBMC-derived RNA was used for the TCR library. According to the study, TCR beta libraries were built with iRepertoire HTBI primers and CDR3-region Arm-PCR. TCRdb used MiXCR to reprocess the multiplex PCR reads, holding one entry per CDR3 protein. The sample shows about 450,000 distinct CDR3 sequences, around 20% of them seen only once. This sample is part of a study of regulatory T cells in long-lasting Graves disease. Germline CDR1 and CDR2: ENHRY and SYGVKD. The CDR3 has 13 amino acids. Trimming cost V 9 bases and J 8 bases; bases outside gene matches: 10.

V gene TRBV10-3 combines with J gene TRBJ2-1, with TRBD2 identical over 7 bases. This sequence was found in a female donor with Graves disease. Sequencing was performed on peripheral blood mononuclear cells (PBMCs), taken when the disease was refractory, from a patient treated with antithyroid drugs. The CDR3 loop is CAMTVREKDEQFF. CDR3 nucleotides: TGTGCCATGACGGTGCGGGAGAAGGATGAGCAGTTCTTC.